Given below is one T cell receptor beta chain in context. This sample was taken from a study of cytomegalovirus exposure and HLA in healthy donors. Use of 60 Vbeta and 13 Jbeta primers characterized the PCR. Profiled with immunoSEQ multiplex PCR; TCRdb holds only in-frame clones, not every one. The table lists approximately 120,000 clones, 60% to 85% of them singletons, with less than 2% in the top ten. The length of the CDR3 is 16 residues. From germline, CDR1 is SGHVS and CDR2 FQNEAQ. V gave up 5 bases and J gave up 8 bases; unmatched junction bases: 12. This chain joins TRBV7-8 and TRBJ1-4, with 9 bases lining up with TRBD1. The clonotype was recovered from a man aged 45-60 years in good health and CMV-seronegative. Sequencing was carried out using PBMCs. CDR3: CASSPRWTGAREKLFF. The CDR3 nucleotides are TGTGCCAGCAGCCCTCGATGGACAGGGGCCAGAGAAAAACTGTTTTTT.